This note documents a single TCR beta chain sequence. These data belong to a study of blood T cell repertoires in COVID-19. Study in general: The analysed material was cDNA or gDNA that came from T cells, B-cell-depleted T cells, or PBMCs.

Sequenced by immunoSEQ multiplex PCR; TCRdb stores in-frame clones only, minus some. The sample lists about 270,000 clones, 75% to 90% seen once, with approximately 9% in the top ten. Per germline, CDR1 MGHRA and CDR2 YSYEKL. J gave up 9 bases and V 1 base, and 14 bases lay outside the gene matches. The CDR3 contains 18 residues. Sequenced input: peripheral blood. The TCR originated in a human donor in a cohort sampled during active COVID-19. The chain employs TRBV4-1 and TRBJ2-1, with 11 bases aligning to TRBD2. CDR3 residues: CASSQVPGTSGRWGEQFF. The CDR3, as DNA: TGCGCCAGCAGCCAAGTCCCCGGGACTAGCGGCCGTTGGGGTGAGCAGTTCTTC.